These 7 T cell receptor beta chains were all obtained from the same sample, sequenced in a study of blood T cell repertoires in COVID-19. The protocol was immunoSEQ multiplex PCR, while the TCRdb copy is restricted to in-frame clones and leaves out a portion. The sample has 68,000 or so clones, 60% to 85% seen once. Specimen: peripheral blood. These receptors were collected from a human donor in a cohort sampled during active COVID-19.

J is TRBJ2-7 and V is TRBV19, with D possibly TRBD1 on 7 matching bases. CDR1 is LNHDA and CDR2 is SQIVND in the germline V gene (reference sequence). The length of the CDR3 is 14 residues. V gave up 6 bases and J gave up 3 bases, with 15 bases separating them. The CDR3 bases are TGTGCCAGTAGCGAGACCAGGGGGGACTACGAGCAGTACTTC. Residues: CASSETRGDYEQYF.

The rearrangement links TRBV5-4 to TRBJ2-1; 15 nucleotides align to TRBD2. Looked up from germline, CDR1 is SGHNT and CDR2 is YYREEE (reference sequence). J gave up 4 bases and V 4 bases, and 6 bases lay outside the gene matches. CDR3 length: 17 residues. This CDR3 is CASSKGLAGGGYNEQFF. The DNA for the CDR3 is TGTGCCAGCAGCAAGGGACTAGCGGGGGGAGGTTACAATGAGCAGTTCTTC.

This clone was seen once. In DNA form, the CDR3 reads TGTGCCAGCAGCTCGAGCGGGAGGGCCGAGGAGACCCAGTACTTC. Its translation: CASSSSGRAEETQYF. The V gene is TRBV11-3, the J gene TRBJ2-5; 10 bases align to TRBD2. Per the germline V gene, CDR1 is SGHNT and CDR2 is YENEEA. The length of the CDR3 is 15 residues. Trimming at V came to 4 bases and at J to 5 bases, leaving 7 bases not matched to a gene.

V is TRBV7-2 and J is TRBJ2-1, with D possibly TRBD2 on 5 matching bases. The CDR3 extends over 17 amino acids. Germline assignment: CDR1 SGHTA and CDR2 FQGNSA. The ends were cut back, 5 bases at V and 6 bases at J, with 23 bases in the middle. CDR3 sequence: CASSVRTGPRSANEQFF. The DNA of the CDR3 is TGTGCCAGCAGCGTGAGGACCGGGCCCCGTAGCGCCAATGAGCAGTTCTTC.

The chain links TRBV27 to TRBJ2-7; 7 positions match TRBD2. The CDR3 extends over 15 amino acids. Germline-derived CDR1 and CDR2 are MNHEY and SMNVEV (reference sequence). V shed 1 base, J shed 0 bases, and the junction held 3 bases outside the gene matches. CDR3: CASSLFPSGSYEQYF. CDR3 nucleotides: TGTGCCAGCAGTTTATTTCCTAGCGGCTCCTACGAGCAGTACTTC.

V is TRBV5-4 and J is TRBJ2-7; 11 bases map to TRBD2. The CDR3 covers 14 residues. Trimming took 5 bases from V and 3 from J; bases not matched to a gene: 4. Germline CDR1 and CDR2: SGHNT and YYREEE (reference sequence). CDR3: CASREGLADYEQYF. In nucleotides, the CDR3 is TGTGCCAGCAGAGAGGGACTAGCGGACTACGAGCAGTACTTC.

The chain combines TRBV7-2 with TRBJ2-7; TRBD1 matches 7 bases. Germline-derived CDR1 and CDR2 are SGHTA and FQGNSA. J gave up 3 bases and V 3 bases, and 2 bases lay outside the gene matches. There are 13 residues in the CDR3. This CDR3 is CASSFHRGYEQYF. DNA for the CDR3: TGTGCCAGCAGCTTCCACAGGGGCTACGAGCAGTACTTC.